This TCR beta chain is drawn from a study of vaccination and CD4 T cells after COVID-19. Study overall: Cellular stimulation was performed using overlapping spike peptides derived from SARS-CoV-2, HCoV-NL63, HCoV-OC43 and HCoV-229E.

This CDR3 spans 13 amino acids. Looked up from germline, CDR1 is DFQATT and CDR2 is SNEGSKA (reference sequence). The germline V and J ends were trimmed by 6 bases and 3 bases, with 15 bases remaining between them. Remarks on this clonotype: The antigen remains unidentified.

An Oncomine TCR Beta short-read assay was used to sequence the DNA from cultured CD4+ T cells. One entry per CDR3 protein results from TCRdb running MiXCR on the PCR reads. The sample holds over 7,500 distinct CDR3 sequences, about 61% seen once. Treatment given: roughly ten-day PBMC culture with coronavirus spike peptide pools or control peptides (ViraFEST assay). V gene TRBV20-1 combines with J gene TRBJ2-7; tentative D call: TRBD1 (5 bases). The sample was CD4+ T cells from blood, cultured in vitro. The receptor comes from a human donor who had recovered from COVID-19. CDR3 DNA: TGCAGTGCGTCCCCGGACACGGACTACGAGCAGTACTTC. It specifies CSASPDTDYEQYF.